This is a list of T cell receptor beta chains from one sample in a study of T cell repertoires in cytomegalovirus infection. A single record per CDR3 protein comes from TCRdb applying MiXCR to the reads. The sample lists under 850,000 distinct CDR3 sequences, around a third occurring once. Their antigen targets remain unknown. The sequences come from cultured PBMCs, collected from culture after CMV antigen stimulation. The receptors originated from a human donor in good health (CMV status not recorded). Some clones in this sample may be carry-over from other donors' samples. CDR3s include the opening cysteine and the closing phenylalanine or tryptophan. Fields, in order: V gene, D gene, clone size, CDR3 length, J gene, CDR3 DNA, CDR3 protein. The D gene is left open where the match is weak. Clone size is given for some rows only: seen once, a few or many times, or a class if the clone is expanded.

v_gene: TRBV12-3/TRBV12-4
d_gene: TRBD2
abundance: few
len: 18
j_gene: TRBJ2-5
CDR3nt: TGTGCCAGCAGTTTTGGACTAGCGGGACCACAGTACCAAGAGACCCAGTACTTC
CDR3aa: CASSFGLAGPQYQETQYF

v_gene: TRBV5-5
d_gene: -
abundance: -
len: 14
j_gene: TRBJ1-1
CDR3nt: TGTGCCAGCAGCTTGGCCTCTGAGAACACTGAAGCTTTCTTT
CDR3aa: CASSLASENTEAFF

v_gene: TRBV7-2
d_gene: -
abundance: few
len: 15
j_gene: TRBJ2-1
CDR3nt: TGTGCCAGCAGCTTAGCGGGAGTGGGGTACAATGAGCAGTTCTTC
CDR3aa: CASSLAGVGYNEQFF

v_gene: TRBV20-1
d_gene: TRBD2
abundance: -
len: 15
j_gene: TRBJ2-3
CDR3nt: TGCAGTGCCTTTAGCGGGAGGGCTAGCACAGATACGCAGTATTTT
CDR3aa: CSAFSGRASTDTQYF

v_gene: TRBV29-1
d_gene: -
abundance: -
len: 13
j_gene: TRBJ1-2
CDR3nt: TGCAGCGTTGAAGAAGGCAGGGGACATGGCTACACCTTC
CDR3aa: CSVEEGRGHGYTF

v_gene: TRBV4-1
d_gene: TRBD1
abundance: -
len: 17
j_gene: TRBJ1-6
CDR3nt: TGCGCCAGCAGCCAGACCAACAGGGGGATTGGGAATTCACCCCTCCACTTT
CDR3aa: CASSQTNRGIGNSPLHF

v_gene: TRBV5-4
d_gene: -
abundance: -
len: 14
j_gene: TRBJ2-7
CDR3nt: TGTGCCAGCAGCTTGCCTGGGACGACTCGGGAGCAGTACTTC
CDR3aa: CASSLPGTTREQYF

v_gene: TRBV11-2
d_gene: TRBD2
abundance: few
len: 17
j_gene: TRBJ2-5
CDR3nt: TGTGCCAGCAGCTCAATCCTAGCCGGGGGAGGGCCAGAGACCCAGTACTTC
CDR3aa: CASSSILAGGGPETQYF

v_gene: TRBV10-3
d_gene: TRBD1
abundance: -
len: 13
j_gene: TRBJ2-7
CDR3nt: TGTGCCATCAGACCCGGGACAGAACGCGAGCAGTACTTC
CDR3aa: CAIRPGTEREQYF

v_gene: TRBV20-1
d_gene: -
abundance: -
len: 12
j_gene: TRBJ1-4
CDR3nt: TGCAGTGCTAGAGCTCCGGACGAAAAACTGTTTTTT
CDR3aa: CSARAPDEKLFF

v_gene: TRBV9
d_gene: -
abundance: few
len: 19
j_gene: TRBJ2-7
CDR3nt: TGTGCCAGCAGCGTGGGTAGCGGGCAGGGGATGTGGGGTTCCTACGAGCAGTACTTC
CDR3aa: CASSVGSGQGMWGSYEQYF

v_gene: TRBV19
d_gene: -
abundance: few
len: 16
j_gene: TRBJ1-1
CDR3nt: TGTGCCAGTAGTGCCCTCGCGCATAGAGCGAACACTGAAGCTTTCTTT
CDR3aa: CASSALAHRANTEAFF

v_gene: TRBV12-3/TRBV12-4
d_gene: -
abundance: many
len: 14
j_gene: TRBJ1-5
CDR3nt: TGTGCCAGCAGTTTAAATGGGGGGAGACAGCCCCAGCATTTT
CDR3aa: CASSLNGGRQPQHF

v_gene: TRBV4-3
d_gene: -
abundance: -
len: 16
j_gene: TRBJ2-5
CDR3nt: TGCGCCAGCAGCCAAGCCACGGGTGCCTACCAAGAGACCCAGTACTTC
CDR3aa: CASSQATGAYQETQYF

v_gene: TRBV12-3/TRBV12-4
d_gene: -
abundance: few
len: 13
j_gene: TRBJ1-2
CDR3nt: TGTGCCAGCAGCTCAAGTCGAGGGGGAGGCTACACCTTC
CDR3aa: CASSSSRGGGYTF

v_gene: TRBV5-6
d_gene: -
abundance: few
len: 16
j_gene: TRBJ2-7
CDR3nt: TGTGCCAGCAGCCCCCCCCGGGGGAGCCCAAGAAGTGAGCAGTACTTC
CDR3aa: CASSPPRGSPRSEQYF

v_gene: TRBV20-1
d_gene: -
abundance: -
len: 15
j_gene: TRBJ2-4
CDR3nt: TGCAGTGCTAGACCCCCCCCCCCAAACGTAAACATTCAGTACTTC
CDR3aa: CSARPPPPNVNIQYF

v_gene: TRBV7-6
d_gene: TRBD1
abundance: -
len: 18
j_gene: TRBJ1-2
CDR3nt: TGTGCCAGCAGCTCCGTTCGCCACGGGACAGGGGGCAGAGGTGGCTACACCTTC
CDR3aa: CASSSVRHGTGGRGGYTF

v_gene: TRBV11-2
d_gene: -
abundance: -
len: 16
j_gene: TRBJ2-3
CDR3nt: TGTGCCAGCAGCACCAGGGGCTATTCAGACACAGATACGCAGTATTTT
CDR3aa: CASSTRGYSDTDTQYF

v_gene: TRBV6-6
d_gene: -
abundance: few
len: 15
j_gene: TRBJ1-1
CDR3nt: TGTGCCAGCGCACCTACACGGGGGGGCAACACTGAAGCTTTCTTT
CDR3aa: CASAPTRGGNTEAFF

v_gene: TRBV7-6
d_gene: -
abundance: -
len: 15
j_gene: TRBJ2-5
CDR3nt: TGTGCCAGCAGCCCCCCACAGGGGGGGGGGGAGACCCAGTACTTC
CDR3aa: CASSPPQGGGETQYF

v_gene: TRBV12-3/TRBV12-4
d_gene: -
abundance: -
len: 15
j_gene: TRBJ2-6
CDR3nt: TGTGCCAGCAGTTTAACGACGACTGGGGCCAACGTCCTGACTTTC
CDR3aa: CASSLTTTGANVLTF

v_gene: TRBV2
d_gene: -
abundance: once
len: 10
j_gene: TRBJ1-4
CDR3nt: TGTGCCAGCAGGGGACCAAAACTGTTTTTT
CDR3aa: CASRGPKLFF

v_gene: TRBV7-6
d_gene: -
abundance: many
len: 15
j_gene: TRBJ2-5
CDR3nt: TGTGCCAGCAGCGGCTTGCGGAAGGGCCAAGAGACCCAGTACTTC
CDR3aa: CASSGLRKGQETQYF

v_gene: TRBV7-2
d_gene: TRBD1
abundance: many
len: 15
j_gene: TRBJ1-2
CDR3nt: TGTGCCAGCAGCTTACAAAGACAGGGACCCTATGGCTACACCTTC
CDR3aa: CASSLQRQGPYGYTF

v_gene: TRBV18
d_gene: -
abundance: -
len: 16
j_gene: TRBJ1-4
CDR3nt: TGTGCCAGCTCACGAGGGACCCAAGCAACTAATGAAAAACTGTTTTTT
CDR3aa: CASSRGTQATNEKLFF

v_gene: TRBV7-6
d_gene: -
abundance: -
len: 15
j_gene: TRBJ2-7
CDR3nt: TGTGCCAGCAGCGACCGGGTAGCGGCTTTAGGCGAGCAGTACTTC
CDR3aa: CASSDRVAALGEQYF

v_gene: TRBV12-3/TRBV12-4
d_gene: -
abundance: -
len: 15
j_gene: TRBJ2-7
CDR3nt: TGTGCCAGCAGTTTTTCGGGCGACAGTTACTACGAGCAGTACTTC
CDR3aa: CASSFSGDSYYEQYF

v_gene: TRBV5-1
d_gene: -
abundance: -
len: 14
j_gene: TRBJ2-1
CDR3nt: TGCGCCAGCAGCTTGGAGAGGGTGAACAATGAGCAGTTCTTC
CDR3aa: CASSLERVNNEQFF

v_gene: TRBV7-2
d_gene: TRBD1
abundance: -
len: 13
j_gene: TRBJ1-1
CDR3nt: TGTGCCAGCAGCTTCGACAGGGCCGCGGAAGCTTTCTTT
CDR3aa: CASSFDRAAEAFF

v_gene: TRBV19
d_gene: TRBD2
abundance: few
len: 14
j_gene: TRBJ2-1
CDR3nt: TGTGCCAGTAATCTGGGAGGGCCTTACAATGAGCAGTTCTTC
CDR3aa: CASNLGGPYNEQFF

v_gene: TRBV10-3
d_gene: TRBD1
abundance: few
len: 13
j_gene: TRBJ1-2
CDR3nt: TGTGCCATCAGCGGGGGACAGGGAAGCGGCTACACCTTC
CDR3aa: CAISGGQGSGYTF

v_gene: TRBV29-1
d_gene: -
abundance: few
len: 12
j_gene: TRBJ2-5
CDR3nt: TGCAGCGTTGAGTGGGCCCCGGAGACCCAGTACTTC
CDR3aa: CSVEWAPETQYF

v_gene: TRBV5-1
d_gene: -
abundance: -
len: 14
j_gene: TRBJ2-7
CDR3nt: TGCGCCAGCAGCTCTTCGGAGGGGGGTTACGAGCAGTACTTC
CDR3aa: CASSSSEGGYEQYF

v_gene: TRBV15
d_gene: -
abundance: -
len: 13
j_gene: TRBJ1-5
CDR3nt: TGTGCCACCAGCAGCAACACCGATCAGCCCCAGCATTTT
CDR3aa: CATSSNTDQPQHF

v_gene: TRBV4-3
d_gene: -
abundance: few
len: 12
j_gene: TRBJ2-7
CDR3nt: TGCGCCAGCAGCCAAGATGGGTTCGAGCAGTACTTC
CDR3aa: CASSQDGFEQYF